What follows are 24 T cell receptor beta chains derived from one specimen sequenced in a study of blood T cell repertoires in COVID-19. The protocol was immunoSEQ multiplex PCR, while the TCRdb copy is restricted to in-frame clones and leaves out a portion. This table holds under 30,000 clones, over 70% found once. The source material was peripheral blood. The receptors derive from a woman in her 70s with acute or convalescent COVID-19.

The rearrangement links TRBV7-9 to TRBJ2-1; 15 bases map to TRBD2. V was pared by 5 bases and J by 7 bases, with 6 bases of the junction left unmatched. This CDR3 has 16 residues. CDR1 and CDR2 from the germline V gene are SEHNR and FQNEAQ (reference sequence). The CDR3 protein is CASSNPGLAGGNEQFF. In nucleotides, the CDR3 is TGTGCCAGCAGCAACCCGGGACTAGCGGGAGGTAATGAGCAGTTCTTC.

The V call is TRBV5-5, the J call TRBJ1-1; 12 bases are a match to TRBD1. The germline gives CDR1 SGHKS, CDR2 YYEKEE (reference sequence). CDR3 length equals 16 residues. J was trimmed by 6 bases and V by 4 bases; bases with no gene match: 10. The CDR3 DNA is TGTGCCAGCAGCCTGTCCCCGGGACAGGGGGCCTCTGAAGCTTTCTTT. Its protein product is CASSLSPGQGASEAFF.

CDR3 in DNA: TGTGCCAGCAGCCGAAACCTCGCCCGGTCCTACGAGCAGTACTTC. Protein: CASSRNLARSYEQYF. This chain joins TRBV13 and TRBJ2-7; D call uncertain. Germline V CDR1 and CDR2: PRHDT, FYEKMQ (reference sequence). The CDR3 spans 15 residues. Trimming removed 5 bases from V and 1 base from J, with 15 bases in between.

This clone was observed a handful of times. This chain uses TRBV6-5 with TRBJ2-3; possibly TRBD2 for D (6 bases). This CDR3 spans 13 amino acids. Germline CDR1 MNHEY, CDR2 SVGAGI. V was pared by 6 bases and J by 4 bases, with 11 bases between. CDR3 nucleotide sequence: TGTGCCAGCAGAAGGACGGGGGCAGATACGCAGTATTTT. Translated: CASRRTGADTQYF.

The V and J genes are TRBV13 and TRBJ2-3, with 9 bases that match TRBD2. The CDR3 sequence is 16 residues long. Trimming removed 3 bases from V and 6 bases from J; junction bases left unmatched: 10. Germline CDR1 is PRHDT and CDR2 is FYEKMQ (reference sequence). CDR3 region: CASSLRAGGGKDTQYF. DNA of the CDR3: TGTGCCAGCAGCTTGCGAGCGGGAGGTGGGAAGGATACGCAGTATTTT. The complete variable domain, with remaining parts taken from reference TRBV13 and TRBJ2-3, reads AAGVIQSPRHLIKEKRETATLKCYPIPRHDTVYWYQQGPGQDPQFLISFYEKMQSDKGSIPDRFSAQQFSDYHSELNMSSLELGDSALYFCASSLRAGGGKDTQYFGPGTRLTVL.

This clone appeared once. The chain joins TRBV18 to TRBJ2-7; 9 nucleotides align to TRBD2. J gave up 6 bases and V 6 bases, and 9 bases lay outside the gene matches. The CDR3 consists of 14 residues. The germline CDR1 and CDR2 sequences are KGHSH and LQKENI. DNA of the CDR3: TGTGCCAGCTCGGTAGCGGGAGAAGCTTCCGAGCAGTACTTC. Its translation is CASSVAGEASEQYF.

This clone is classed as large. This chain links TRBV4-1 with TRBJ2-3; weak D call: TRBD2 (7 bases). Germline values: CDR1 MGHRA, CDR2 YSYEKL. The CDR3 consists of 15 residues. Between the trimmed V and J ends, which lost 2 bases and 5 bases, there was a span of 14 bases. The CDR3, as DNA: TGCGCCAGCAGCCAAATTGCGGGGGCTGGAGATACGCAGTATTTT. It encodes CASSQIAGAGDTQYF.

The CDR3 loop is CASSLAGLFRFSDYGYTF. CDR3 sequence (DNA): TGTGCCAGCAGTTTGGCAGGGCTCTTTCGATTTTCGGACTATGGCTACACCTTC. The chain combines TRBV28 with TRBJ1-2; TRBD1 is a possible D gene (5 bases). V was clipped by 3 bases and J by 3 bases, with 23 bases between them. Germline loops: CDR1 MDHEN, CDR2 SYDVKM. The CDR3 sequence is 18 residues long.

The chain combines TRBV7-2 with TRBJ2-3; 7 bases are a match to TRBD2. With V trimmed by 2 bases and J by 0 bases, 8 bases remained unmatched. In germline, CDR1 is SGHTA, CDR2 FQGNSA. This CDR3 is 17 amino acids long. CDR3 nucleotide sequence: TGTGCCAGCAGCTTAATTAGGTCTAGCGGTAGCACAGATACGCAGTATTTT. Amino acids: CASSLIRSSGSTDTQYF.

V and J are TRBV11-2 and TRBJ2-3, with a possible D match to TRBD2 (5 bases). The CDR3 length is 15 residues. Germline V gene data show CDR1 as SGHAT and CDR2 as FQNNGV. Trimming left V 6 bases short and J 5 bases short, with 18 bases between. CDR3 amino acids: CASRVTGSPQDTQYF. In nucleotides, the CDR3 is TGTGCCAGCAGGGTCACGGGGTCCCCCCAAGATACGCAGTATTTT. The full variable domain, its missing parts supplied by reference TRBV11-2 and TRBJ2-3, is EAGVAQSPRYKIIEKRQSVAFWCNPISGHATLYWYQQILGQGPKLLIQFQNNGVVDDSQLPKDRFSAERLKGVDSTLKIQPAKLEDSAVYLCASRVTGSPQDTQYFGPGTRLTVL.

The chain recombines TRBV4-3 with TRBJ2-7; 9 nucleotides line up with TRBD1. This CDR3 has 15 amino acids. V dropped 0 bases and J dropped 3; count of bases not matched to a gene: 3. Germline assignment: CDR1 LGHNA and CDR2 YSLEER. CDR3 region: CASSQEWDRDYEQYF. In DNA, the CDR3 is TGCGCCAGCAGCCAAGAATGGGACAGGGACTACGAGCAGTACTTC.

This clone occurred a few times. The CDR3 loop is CVPAGDDYGYTF. DNA for the CDR3: TGTGTCCCAGCGGGGGACGACTATGGCTACACCTTC. The chain employs TRBV7-3 and TRBJ1-2, with a possible D match to TRBD1 (5 bases). CDR3 length: 12 amino acids. Germline CDR1 SGHTA, CDR2 FQGTGA.

The V and J genes are TRBV25-1 and TRBJ1-6, with unresolved D. The ends were cut back, 7 bases at V and 6 bases at J, with 16 bases in the middle. The germline V gene has CDR1 MGHDK and CDR2 SYGVNS. The CDR3 is made up of 15 amino acids. The CDR3 coding sequence is TGTGCCAGCAAACAGCGGGATGGAGGTAATTCACCCCTCCACTTT. It specifies CASKQRDGGNSPLHF.

This clone appeared a few times. CDR3 nucleotides: TGTGCCAGCAGCCAAGGGGGAGGGGTTGGCTATGGCTACACCTTC. Its translation is CASSQGGGVGYGYTF. The chain couples TRBV3-1 (or the pseudogene TRBV3-2) to TRBJ1-2; possibly TRBD1 for D (5 bases). V was trimmed by 1 base and J by 4 bases, leaving 13 bases between them. Germline CDR1 is LGHDT and CDR2 is YNNKEL (reference sequence). CDR3 size: 15 residues.

The chain carries TRBV7-2 and TRBJ2-5; 7 nucleotides agree with TRBD2. Germline V gene data show CDR1 as SGHTA and CDR2 as FQGNSA. V lost 5 bases and J lost 5; bases outside the gene matches: 11. The CDR3 runs to 15 residues. The DNA of the CDR3 is TGTGCCAGCAGCCTCCTTGGCGGGAGTGAGGAGACCCAGTACTTC. Amino acids: CASSLLGGSEETQYF.

This clone was seen a single time. The chain uses TRBV6-5 and TRBJ1-1; D may be TRBD1 (5 bases). V was pared by 4 bases and J by 11 bases, with 17 bases between. CDR3 size: 13 residues. Germline assignment: CDR1 MNHEY and CDR2 SVGAGI. The DNA for the CDR3 is TGTGCCAGCAGTTCCGGGCCCGCGCGGGGGGCTTTCTTT. Amino acid sequence: CASSSGPARGAFF.

This chain joins TRBV12-3 or TRBV12-4 and TRBJ1-1; D not certain. This CDR3 spans 11 amino acids. Between the trimmed V and J ends, which lost 4 bases and 7 bases, there was a span of 7 bases. The CDR3 bases are TGTGCCAGCAGTTACTCCGGTGAAGCTTTCTTT. It is translated as CASSYSGEAFF.

This chain uses TRBV5-5 with TRBJ1-5, with TRBD1 identical over 8 bases. CDR3 size: 15 residues. Germline V CDR1 and CDR2: SGHKS, YYEKEE (reference sequence). The ends lost 4 bases at V and 3 bases at J; junction bases unmatched: 6. The DNA of the CDR3 is TGTGCCAGCAGCAAGGACAGGGCAGTCAATCAGCCCCAGCATTTT. Its protein is CASSKDRAVNQPQHF.

The chain carries TRBV3-1 (or the pseudogene TRBV3-2) and TRBJ2-2; no definite D call. The germline V gene encodes CDR1 LGHDT and CDR2 YNNKEL (reference sequence). The CDR3 length is 14 residues. Trimming removed 1 base from V and 3 bases from J, with 6 bases in between. CDR3: CASSQGHDTGELFF. In DNA form, the CDR3 reads TGTGCCAGCAGCCAAGGTCATGACACCGGGGAGCTGTTTTTT.

This clone was seen more than once but under ten times. The CDR3 loop is CATSGGFSNQPQHF. The CDR3 DNA is TGTGCCACCAGCGGGGGGTTTAGCAATCAGCCCCAGCATTTT. This chain links TRBV15 with TRBJ1-5; a possible D gene is TRBD1 (5 bases). The length of the CDR3 is 14 residues. With 5 bases removed from V and 0 bases from J, the gap between germline ends came to 8 bases. Germline CDR1 is LNHNV and CDR2 is YYDKDF (reference sequence).

This clone has just a few counts. The chain employs TRBV4-2 and TRBJ2-6, with D possibly TRBD2 on 5 matching bases. Germline V gives CDR1 LGHNA, CDR2 YNFKEQ. Trimming shortened V by 0 bases and J by 0 bases, and 12 bases separated the two germline ends. There are 18 residues in the CDR3. The CDR3 coding sequence is TGTGCCAGCAGCCAAGAGAGAGCGGCCCCCTCTGGGGCCAACGTCCTGACTTTC. Amino acids: CASSQERAAPSGANVLTF.

As to this clone: The sample holds other DNA sequences that translate to the same CDR3. J is TRBJ2-1 and V is TRBV12-3 or TRBV12-4, with 8 positions matching TRBD1. J gave up 9 bases and V 3 bases, and 4 bases lay outside the gene matches. This CDR3 is built from 13 residues. This chain's CDR3 is CASSLQGAGEQFF. CDR3 DNA sequence: TGTGCCAGCAGTTTGCAGGGGGCTGGTGAGCAGTTCTTC.

V usage is TRBV28 and J usage is TRBJ2-3; TRBD2 agrees at 12 bases. The CDR3 extends over 15 amino acids. Germline assignment: CDR1 MDHEN and CDR2 SYDVKM. V trimming: 5 bases; J trimming: 9 bases; junction bases outside the gene matches: 9. The CDR3: CASSPLAGGRRTQYF. The CDR3 bases are TGTGCCAGCAGTCCCCTAGCGGGGGGGCGAAGGACGCAGTATTTT.

This chain's CDR3 is CASSQGGGLLPSIGNTIYF. CDR3 coding DNA: TGCGCCAGCAGCCAAGGAGGCGGCCTTCTCCCCTCTATCGGAAACACCATATATTTT. This chain joins TRBV4-1 and TRBJ1-3; the D is unclear. Germline loops: CDR1 MGHRA, CDR2 YSYEKL. The CDR3 loop spans 19 amino acids. V shed 1 base and J shed 4 bases, with 23 bases lying between them.